This entry is about one T cell receptor (beta chain). CDR1 and CDR2 from the germline V gene are LNHDA and SQIVND (reference sequence). The CDR3 runs to 12 residues. V shed 3 bases and J shed 6 bases, with 6 bases lying between them. This specimen comes from a study of cytomegalovirus exposure and HLA in healthy donors. PCR used 60 Vbeta primers and 13 Jbeta primers. Repertoires were generated with immunoSEQ multiplex PCR, while TCRdb's copy carries only in-frame clones and drops some. In the table there are 200,000 to 250,000 clones, approximately 80% of which are singletons. Donors counted as nominally healthy when sampled, yet unrecorded immune exposures were likely.

The chain recombines TRBV19 with TRBJ2-1, with D unclear. The sample comprised PBMCs. This receptor was obtained from a boy aged 2-9 years in good health and CMV-seronegative. CDR3 residues: CASSIALNEQFF. The CDR3, as DNA: TGTGCCAGTAGTATCGCGCTCAATGAGCAGTTCTTC. Drawing the rest from reference TRBV19 and TRBJ2-1, the complete variable domain is DGGITQSPKYLFRKEGQNVTLSCEQNLNHDAMYWYRQDPGQGLRLIYYSQIVNDFQKGDIAEGYSVSREKKESFPLTVTSAQKNPTAFYLCASSIALNEQFFGPGTRLTVL.